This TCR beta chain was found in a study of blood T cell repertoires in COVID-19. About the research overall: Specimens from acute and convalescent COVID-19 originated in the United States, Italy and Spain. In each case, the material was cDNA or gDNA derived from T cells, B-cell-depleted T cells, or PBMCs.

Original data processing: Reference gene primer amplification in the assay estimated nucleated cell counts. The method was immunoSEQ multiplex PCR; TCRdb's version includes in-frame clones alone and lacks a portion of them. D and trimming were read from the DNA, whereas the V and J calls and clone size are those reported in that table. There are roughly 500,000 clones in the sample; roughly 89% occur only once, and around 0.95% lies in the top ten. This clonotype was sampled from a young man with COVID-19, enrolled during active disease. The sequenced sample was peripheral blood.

CDR3 DNA: TGTGCCAGCAGCAGTACTAGCGGGGGGACGCGGGGGAATGAGCAGTTCTTC. Its translation is CASSSTSGGTRGNEQFF. The chain links TRBV11-3 to TRBJ2-1, with 12 bases identical to TRBD2. CDR3 size: 17 residues. In germline, CDR1 is SGHNT, CDR2 YENEEA. With 5 bases clipped from V and 7 bases from J, the junction kept 12 bases outside the gene matches. Supplemented by reference TRBV11-3 and TRBJ2-1, the full variable domain reads EAGVVQSPRYKIIEKKQPVAFWCNPISGHNTLYWYLQNLGQGPELLIRYENEEAVDDSQLPKDRFSAERLKGVDSTLKIQPAELGDSAVYLCASSSTSGGTRGNEQFFGPGTRLTVL.